This T cell receptor beta chain is drawn from a study of shared clonotypes between healthy human individuals (dated by TCRdb to the early 2020s). Some background on the complete study: A couple of women and a few men aged 18 to 49 years were included in the cohort. For each donor, three plates each were used for CD4 naive and CD4 memory, two plates were used for CD8 naive, and one plate was used for CD8 memory. To estimate repertoire size and how much clonotypes are shared between individuals, the study performed deep sequencing of blood TCR repertoires from roughly five healthy adults. To increase sequencing depth and limit assay-specific biases, TCR repertoire library preparation and sequencing were carried out by different laboratories using diverse techniques. Between about 0.8 and 9 billion PBMCs per donor were obtained by leukapheresis. Study-wide conclusions, independent of this receptor: Incomplete sequencing was indicated by rarefaction of sorted-subset datasets, despite the large sequencing depth. About 5% of naive CD4, 3% to 4% of naive CD8, about 2.5% of memory CD4, and about 0.4% of memory CD8 clonotypes were shared across several donors. Compared with non-shared clonotypes, clonotypes shared by all four sorted-subset donors had higher generation probabilities. Larger estimated clonotype richness was generally found for naive subsets than for memory subsets. Sampling was limited to blood, and TCR repertoires in tissue likely differ from TCR repertoires in blood. Because the study included a small number of donors, the genetic and exposure-history diversity represented was limited. Pairwise subsampling indicated that sequencing depth was expected to affect the degree of clonotype sharing among donors.

The germline V gene gives CDR1 as SGDLS and CDR2 as YYNGEE. V drops 3 bases and J drops 8 bases, leaving 20 bases in between. Inclusive of the bounding cysteine and phenylalanine, the CDR3 is 15 residues long. Of the read, only the CDR3 DNA is kept; its 45 bases are in frame from base 1. This clone has only one observation. The antigen it recognizes is unknown. No per-base quality is available; no much larger clone lies one base away. Healthy HIV-negative adults with no recently reported acute infections or vaccinations were included as donors. Every donor was a Caucasian adult living in Nashville, Tennessee, USA. Magnetic negative selection was used to enrich CD4+ T cells, after which naive cells were positively selected on CD45RA and the negative fraction became the memory subset. After blood collection by leukapheresis, PBMCs were isolated using Ficoll-Histopaque density gradient centrifugation and then cryopreserved in the vapor phase of liquid nitrogen. Analytical flow cytometry was used to check the purity and quantity of every magnetically sorted T cell population. Each sorted fraction had its genomic DNA isolated and then quantified by UV absorbance on a Nanodrop 2000c.

Using the deep immunoSEQ assay, multiplex PCR amplified TCR CDR3 regions from genomic DNA. Extracted genomic DNA from each cell subset was spread evenly across all wells of several immunoSEQ 96-well plates, with each plate serving as a replicate. For sorted subsets, about 210 ng of genomic DNA, equivalent to tens of thousands of T cell genomes, went into each replicate PCR. Purified libraries were quantified with a Qubit 3.0 fluorometer, sized on a Bioanalyzer 2100, and re-quantified with the KAPA Library Quantification kit. A separate single-read 150-cycle Illumina NextSeq 550 flow cell was used to sequence each immunoSEQ 96-well plate. For the original study's pipeline: The immunoSEQ output contained only junctional sequences without quality scores, so filtering could not match that applied to full-length reads. Sequences were annotated with PyIR, a Python wrapper for IgBLAST v1.9, using IMGT germline references to assign V/J genes and CDR3. Reads were filtered out if the reads had weak V/J assignments (E-value above 1e-6), no CDR3, stop codons, out-of-frame junctions, or ambiguous translated residues. V3J clonotypes were defined as sequences sharing the same inferred V gene, J gene, and CDR3 amino acid sequence. To compute the percentage overlap between repertoires, the number of shared unique clonotypes was divided by the size of the smaller repertoire. RTK rarefaction, the Chao1 estimator, and Recon v2.1 estimates of unobserved clonotypes were used to assess repertoire richness. OLGA was used to compute generation probabilities for all TCRbeta clonotypes that the gDNA method yielded from several donors. Sourced from immuneACCESS, this table was stored by TCRdb with only in-frame sequences that have V and J called. A share of the clones is absent; for the studies checked, an unresolved V gene accounts for under half, and the remainder has no known explanation. V and J calls and clone size are given by that table; D and trimming were obtained from the DNA. For this sample there are some 1 million clones; 65% to 75% appear just once. The top ten hold about 1.5% of the sample.

The TCR sequence derives from a man between 18 and 29 years old in good health. The sample consisted of memory CD4+ T cells sorted from blood. In light of the paper, this sample's cell subset or site label describes: CD45RA-negative fraction. The chain is encoded by TRBV9 joined to TRBJ1-2, and TRBD1 may be the D gene, going by 6 matching bases. The nucleotides read TGTGCCAGCAGCGACCCGGGACAAGCCCTTTACGGCTACACCTTC. Its protein reads: CASSDPGQALYGYTF.